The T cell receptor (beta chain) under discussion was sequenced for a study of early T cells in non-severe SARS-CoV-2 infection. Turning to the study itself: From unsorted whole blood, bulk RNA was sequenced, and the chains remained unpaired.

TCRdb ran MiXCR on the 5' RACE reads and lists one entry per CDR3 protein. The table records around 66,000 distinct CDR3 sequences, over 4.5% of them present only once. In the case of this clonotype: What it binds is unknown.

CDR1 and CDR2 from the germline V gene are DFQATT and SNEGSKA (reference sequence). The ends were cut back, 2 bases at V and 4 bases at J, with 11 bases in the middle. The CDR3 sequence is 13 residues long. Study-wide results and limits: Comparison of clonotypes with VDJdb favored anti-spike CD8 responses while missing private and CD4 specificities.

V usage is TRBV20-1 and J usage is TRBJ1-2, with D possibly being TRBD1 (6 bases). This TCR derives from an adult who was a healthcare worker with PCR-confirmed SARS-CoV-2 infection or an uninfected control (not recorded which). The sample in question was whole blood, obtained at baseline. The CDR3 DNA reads TGCAGTGCTAGATTGGACAGAGGCTATGGCTACACCTTC. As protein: CSARLDRGYGYTF.